The 21 T cell receptor beta chains given below trace back to one sample, sequenced in a study of OX40 agonist ivuxolimab in advanced cancers. Profiling relied on immunoSEQ multiplex PCR, and the TCRdb table lists in-frame clones only, not all of them. The sample consists of 100,000 or so clones, 94% of them appearing once. Sequences were derived from CD4+ or CD8+ T cells sorted from blood, sampled in a trial of the OX40 agonist ivuxolimab. The origin of the receptors is an adult with an advanced solid tumor such as melanoma, head and neck, liver or kidney cancer.

The rearrangement joins TRBV7-2 to TRBJ2-2; D ambiguous. CDR1 and CDR2 (germline): SGHTA, FQGNSA. CDR3 length equals 13 residues. V was trimmed by 4 bases and J by 3 bases, leaving 6 bases between them. This CDR3 reads CASSSRYTGELFF. The CDR3 DNA follows: TGTGCCAGCAGCTCCCGATACACCGGGGAGCTGTTTTTT. Filled out from reference TRBV7-2 and TRBJ2-2, the complete variable domain reads GAGVSQSPSNKVTEKGKDVELRCDPISGHTALYWYRQSLGQGLEFLIYFQGNSAPDKSGLPSDRFSAERTGGSVSTLTIQRTQQEDSAVYLCASSSRYTGELFFGEGSRLTVL.

V and J are TRBV6-5 and TRBJ1-2; D is unclear. Per germline, CDR1 MNHEY and CDR2 SVGAGI. Trimming cost V 6 bases and J 1 base, with 15 bases left between them. The CDR3 has 15 amino acids. The DNA of the CDR3 is TGTGCCAGCAGAACTAGGATCCGATTTAACTATGGCTACACCTTC. Amino acid sequence: CASRTRIRFNYGYTF.

The chain uses TRBV4-1 and TRBJ1-1; 12 bases line up with TRBD1. V was clipped by 5 bases and J by 1 base; unmatched bases: 8. Germline V CDR1 and CDR2: MGHRA, YSYEKL. This CDR3 is 17 amino acids long. The CDR3 is CASSDRDRGLGNTEAFF. The CDR3 nucleotides read TGCGCCAGCAGCGACCGGGACAGGGGGCTCGGGAACACTGAAGCTTTCTTT.

The rearrangement uses TRBV6-6 and TRBJ1-3, with D hard to call. This CDR3 is 11 amino acids long. CDR1 and CDR2 from the germline V gene are MNHNY and SVGAGI (reference sequence). The V and J ends lost 2 bases and 8 bases respectively, with 4 bases between them. The CDR3 spells CASSYGDTIYF. The CDR3 DNA sequence: TGTGCCAGCAGTTACGGGGACACCATATATTTT.

V is TRBV6-6 and J is TRBJ1-1; the match to TRBD1 covers 10 bases. V shed 8 bases and J 4 bases; nucleotides not matched to a gene: 4. CDR1 is MNHNY and CDR2 is SVGAGI in the germline V gene (reference sequence). CDR3 size: 13 residues. CDR3 DNA: TGTGCCAGCTTTAGGGACAGGGGCACTGAAGCTTTCTTT. Translation gives CASFRDRGTEAFF.

The chain joins TRBV5-4 to TRBJ1-2, with TRBD1 as a possible D gene (5 bases). V shed 0 bases and J shed 2 bases, with 11 bases lying between them. The length of the CDR3 is 15 residues. Per the germline V gene, CDR1 is SGHNT and CDR2 is YYREEE (reference sequence). The CDR3 reads CASSLGYRRNYGYTF. CDR3 sequence (DNA): TGTGCCAGCAGCTTGGGATACAGGAGGAACTATGGCTACACCTTC.

V usage is TRBV5-1 and J usage is TRBJ1-1; D call uncertain. V shed 0 bases and J shed 0 bases, with 3 bases lying between them. This CDR3 is built from 13 residues. The germline gives CDR1 SGHRS, CDR2 YFSETQ. Here the CDR3 reads CASSLDVNTEAFF. For the CDR3, the DNA is TGCGCCAGCAGCTTGGACGTGAACACTGAAGCTTTCTTT. Drawing the rest from reference TRBV5-1 and TRBJ1-1, the complete variable domain is KAGVTQTPRYLIKTRGQQVTLSCSPISGHRSVSWYQQTPGQGLQFLFEYFSETQRNKGNFPGRFSGRQFSNSRSEMNVSTLELGDSALYLCASSLDVNTEAFFGQGTRLTVV.

This clone was counted only a few times. The V call is TRBV19, the J call TRBJ1-6; 9 bases agree with TRBD1. CDR1 and CDR2 (germline): LNHDA, SQIVND (reference sequence). With V trimmed by 7 bases and J by 10 bases, 5 bases remained unmatched. This CDR3 region has 13 residues. CDR3 in DNA: TGTGCCAGTATGGGACAGGGACGATCACCCCTCCACTTT. Translating it yields CASMGQGRSPLHF.

The chain is built from TRBV28 and TRBJ1-2, with 10 bases fitting TRBD1. The CDR3 loop spans 16 amino acids. CDR1 MDHEN and CDR2 SYDVKM come from the germline V gene. The ends lost 2 bases at V and 11 bases at J; junction bases unmatched: 14. As DNA, the CDR3 is TGTGCCAGCAGTTTACTCAGGGGACAGGGGCTCCTTTGGTACACCTTC. Residues: CASSLLRGQGLLWYTF.

The chain employs TRBV18 and TRBJ2-5, with 8 bases that match TRBD1. Germline V gene lookup returns CDR1 KGHSH and CDR2 LQKENI. The CDR3 sequence is 13 residues long. Trimming at V came to 3 bases and at J to 4 bases, leaving 1 base not matched to a gene. In DNA form, the CDR3 reads TGTGCCAGCTCACCCGGACAGGGAGAGACCCAGTACTTC. It is translated as CASSPGQGETQYF.

The chain joins TRBV27 to TRBJ2-2; 7 nucleotides agree with TRBD1. The CDR3 runs to 14 residues. Germline lookup yields CDR1 MNHEY and CDR2 SMNVEV (reference sequence). After removal of 6 bases from V and 6 bases from J, the junction contained 7 bases not matched to a gene. The CDR3 DNA sequence: TGTGCCAGCAGACCCGGACAGGCCCCCGGGGAGCTGTTTTTT. Translated, it gives CASRPGQAPGELFF.

The rearrangement uses TRBV5-1 and TRBJ2-3; no firm D call. The CDR3 has 15 amino acids. The V end was cut by 1 base, the J end by 1 base, with 10 bases between. Germline V CDR1 and CDR2: SGHRS, YFSETQ. This CDR3 reads CASSLQGAGTDTQYF. The CDR3 bases are TGCGCCAGCAGCTTGCAAGGTGCGGGCACAGATACGCAGTATTTT.

The rearrangement uses TRBV7-9 and TRBJ1-1, with 7 bases identical to TRBD1. V dropped 5 bases and J dropped 0; count of bases not matched to a gene: 15. The CDR3 covers 18 residues. CDR1 and CDR2 from the germline V gene are SEHNR and FQNEAQ (reference sequence). CDR3 sequence (DNA): TGTGCCAGCAGCCTAGATTGGGAGACAGGGCCGATGAACACTGAAGCTTTCTTT. Translated: CASSLDWETGPMNTEAFF.

The chain is built from TRBV5-1 and TRBJ2-1, with D perhaps given as TRBD1 or TRBD2 (5 bases each). This CDR3 region has 17 residues. V was clipped by 2 bases and J by 0 bases, with 15 bases between them. Germline CDR1 reads SGHRS; CDR2 reads YFSETQ. The CDR3, as DNA: TGCGCCAGCAGCTTTTTATCCGGGACGGACTCCTACAATGAGCAGTTCTTC. Translation gives CASSFLSGTDSYNEQFF.

This clone was seen only once. The chain has TRBV28 and TRBJ2-1; D is ambiguous. CDR1 and CDR2 from the germline V gene are MDHEN and SYDVKM. Trimming left V 5 bases short and J 5 bases short, with 7 bases between. The CDR3 loop spans 12 amino acids. DNA of the CDR3: TGTGCCAGCAGTCTCGTACACAATGAGCAGTTCTTC. This encodes CASSLVHNEQFF.

The CDR3 DNA reads TGTGCCAGCAGTTTATTAACCGGGACAGGGAACAATGAGCAGTTCTTC. Translating it yields CASSLLTGTGNNEQFF. The chain has TRBV27 and TRBJ2-1, with 9 bases fitting TRBD1. The CDR3 length is 16 residues. Per the germline V gene, CDR1 is MNHEY and CDR2 is SMNVEV (reference sequence). The V segment lost 1 base and the J segment 5 bases; nucleotides outside the gene matches: 6.

The rearrangement uses TRBV7-9 and TRBJ1-2; tentatively, D is TRBD1 (5 bases). The CDR3 has 14 amino acids. Trimming cost V 8 bases and J 9 bases, with 22 bases left between them. Per germline, CDR1 SEHNR and CDR2 FQNEAQ (reference sequence). The CDR3 bases are TGTGCCAGCGGCCCAGGGCAGGCCTTTCTTCGCTACACCTTC. It yields the protein CASGPGQAFLRYTF.

The gene calls are TRBV7-2 and TRBJ2-4, with a possible D match to TRBD1 (5 bases). The germline gives CDR1 SGHTA, CDR2 FQGNSA. Trimming removed 4 bases at V and 2 bases at J, with 24 bases between. This CDR3 is built from 19 residues. CDR3 coding DNA: TGTGCCAGCAGCTCCGGACATCAAGTTCCCACCCCCACCAAAAACATTCAGTACTTC. This gives the protein CASSSGHQVPTPTKNIQYF.

V and J are TRBV4-3 and TRBJ2-2; D unresolved. Germline values: CDR1 LGHNA, CDR2 YSLEER. V shed 1 base and J shed 6 bases, with 15 bases lying between them. The CDR3 runs to 16 residues. DNA of the CDR3: TGCGCCAGCAGCCAAGGATCCCTGGTGTATGCCGGGGAGCTGTTTTTT. The encoded protein is CASSQGSLVYAGELFF.

This clone was seen just once. V usage is TRBV9 and J usage is TRBJ2-1; D unclear. The V and J ends lost 0 bases and 8 bases respectively, with 18 bases between them. The CDR3 extends over 16 amino acids. Looked up from germline, CDR1 is SGDLS and CDR2 is YYNGEE. CDR3 residues: CASSVDGSLASDEQFF. The CDR3 nucleotides read TGTGCCAGCAGCGTAGATGGTAGTTTAGCCTCCGATGAGCAGTTCTTC.

The CDR3 sequence is CASSIVQSNQPQHF. The CDR3 DNA sequence: TGTGCCAGTAGTATAGTGCAGAGCAATCAGCCCCAGCATTTT. The chain uses TRBV19 and TRBJ1-5; no firm D call. Germline loops: CDR1 LNHDA, CDR2 SQIVND (reference sequence). Trimming cost V 1 base and J 1 base, with 5 bases left between them. This CDR3 region has 14 residues. The entire variable domain, with the rest obtained from reference TRBV19 and TRBJ1-5, is as follows: DGGITQSPKYLFRKEGQNVTLSCEQNLNHDAMYWYRQDPGQGLRLIYYSQIVNDFQKGDIAEGYSVSREKKESFPLTVTSAQKNPTAFYLCASSIVQSNQPQHFGDGTRLSIL.